This TCR beta chain stems from a study of blood T cells in healthy people across ages. The authors ran a second PCR of roughly 6 to 12 cycles using a sample-barcoded 5' primer and a J-beta primer mix. Using its own MiXCR run on the 5' RACE reads, TCRdb lists one record per CDR3 protein. This sample has some 640,000 distinct CDR3 sequences; 49% occur once, and the top ten carry 30% to 40%. Per-sample PBMC isolation yielded at least 7 million cells. Germline CDR1 and CDR2: SGHRS and YFSETQ. The CDR3 runs to 15 residues. Study conclusions and caveats: With naive T cell percentage, TCR beta diversity showed a strong correlation.

Regarding this clonotype: Its target is unknown. At one end, the junction sequence differs from germline, possibly due to a read error.

This sequence joins TRBV5-1 and TRBJ2-5; a weak D match, TRBD1 (6 bases). The sequenced material came from blood. This clonotype originated in an older woman in good health. The CDR3 spells CANSPLQGKSETQYF. DNA for the CDR3: TGCGCCAACAGCCCCCTTCAGGGGAAATCGGAGACCCAGTACTTC.